Given below is one T cell receptor beta chain in context. These data belong to a study of shared clonotypes between healthy human individuals. Produced via immunoSEQ multiplex PCR; TCRdb's table is partial and in-frame only. The sample has roughly 2,000,000 clones; approximately 92% are singletons. Naive CD8 isolation took CD45RO-negative cells positively selected for CCR7 and excluded terminally differentiated effector memory CD45RA+ cells. The germline V and J ends were trimmed by 2 bases and 2 bases, with 16 bases remaining between them. In germline, CDR1 is MGHRA, CDR2 YSYEKL. The CDR3 covers 16 residues.

The rearrangement uses TRBV4-1 and TRBJ2-7; weak D call: TRBD2 (6 bases). The receptor was isolated from a man aged 18 to 30 in good health. Some clones in this sample may be carry-over from other donors' samples. Material: naive CD8+ T cells from PBMCs. This CDR3 is CASSQRVTGVPYEQYF. In DNA form, the CDR3 reads TGCGCCAGCAGCCAAAGGGTGACGGGGGTCCCCTACGAGCAGTACTTC.